These 16 T cell receptor beta chains were all obtained from the same sample, sequenced in a study of Ad26.COV2.S vaccination and SARS-CoV-2 variants. The table came from immunoSEQ multiplex PCR; TCRdb's copy has only in-frame clones and leaves some out. The table has about 400,000 clones, 70% to 90% seen once. Treatment specified: roughly 19 received Ad26.COV2.S at low or high dose, single or two shots; 5 received placebo; per-sample allocation not given. The samples date from day 63 after the first vaccine or placebo injection. Here the sequenced sample was peripheral blood, taken in a trial of Ad26.COV2.S vaccine versus placebo. These receptors originate from a person aged 18-65 years who received the Ad26.COV2.S COVID-19 vaccine or a placebo.

This sequence joins TRBV5-8 and TRBJ2-7, with D hard to call. Germline V gene lookup returns CDR1 SGHTS and CDR2 YDEGEE. The ends were cut back, 3 bases at V and 0 bases at J, with 16 bases in the middle. The CDR3 runs to 16 residues. Here the CDR3 DNA reads TGTGCCAGCAGCTGGAAGACTTGGATCGGCTCCTACGAGCAGTACTTC. Its translation: CASSWKTWIGSYEQYF.

This clone showed up many times. J is TRBJ1-3 and V is TRBV28; D remains ambiguous. The CDR3 runs 14 residues. Trimming shortened V by 7 bases and J by 1 base, and 11 bases separated the two germline ends. The germline V gene encodes CDR1 MDHEN and CDR2 SYDVKM. For the CDR3, the DNA is TGTGCCAGCATCCTGCGGGGATCTGGAAACACCATATATTTT. Translated, it gives CASILRGSGNTIYF.

CDR3 sequence reads: CASIIGVGGAFGYTF. The DNA for the CDR3 is TGTGCCAGCATCATAGGGGTAGGGGGCGCGTTTGGCTACACCTTC. The V call is TRBV28, the J call TRBJ1-2; 7 bases match TRBD1. There are 15 residues in the CDR3. CDR1 is MDHEN, CDR2 SYDVKM, per germline. The V segment lost 7 bases and the J segment 7 bases; nucleotides outside the gene matches: 15.

The chain has TRBV30 and TRBJ2-3; TRBD2 aligns across 15 bases. The CDR3 loop spans 20 amino acids. Germline CDR1 GTSNPN, CDR2 SVGIG (reference sequence). V lost 3 bases and J lost 4; bases outside the gene matches: 17. CDR3 region: CAWSRLLGLAGGPGADTQYF. The CDR3 bases are TGTGCCTGGAGCAGACTGCTAGGACTAGCGGGGGGGCCTGGCGCAGATACGCAGTATTTT.

V is TRBV7-9 and J is TRBJ2-1; D unresolved. The germline V gene encodes CDR1 SEHNR and CDR2 FQNEAQ (reference sequence). V was clipped by 3 bases and J by 8 bases, with 11 bases between them. This CDR3 contains 13 residues. The CDR3 DNA sequence: TGTGCCAGCAGCTTTAGGCTAGTCGATGAGCAGTTCTTC. Translated, it gives CASSFRLVDEQFF.

The J gene is TRBJ2-2, the V gene TRBV3-1 (or the pseudogene TRBV3-2); no definite D call. Germline assignment: CDR1 LGHDT and CDR2 YNNKEL (reference sequence). This CDR3 spans 14 amino acids. Trimming left V 4 bases short and J 6 bases short, with 12 bases between. The CDR3 DNA reads as TGTGCCAGCAGCCGGCTCTCCGGCCCCGGGGAGCTGTTTTTT. It encodes CASSRLSGPGELFF.

This clone was counted a few times. V gene TRBV5-4 combines with J gene TRBJ1-2, with D tentatively TRBD1 (6 bases). There are 15 residues in the CDR3. Per germline, CDR1 SGHNT and CDR2 YYREEE (reference sequence). The V and J ends lost 2 bases and 2 bases respectively, with 13 bases between them. For the CDR3, the DNA is TGTGCCAGCAGCTTTACAGGGTTTATCAACTATGGCTACACCTTC. It specifies CASSFTGFINYGYTF.

The V and J genes are TRBV21-1 and TRBJ1-5. TRBV21-1 corresponds to a pseudogene. The CDR3 runs 15 residues. CDR3 residues: CASSKGLESNQPQHF. CDR3 nucleotide sequence: TGTGCCAGCAGCAAAGGCTTAGAGAGTAATCAGCCCCAGCATTTT.

The chain recombines TRBV3-1 (or the pseudogene TRBV3-2) with TRBJ1-5; no clear D. This CDR3 has 21 residues. From germline, CDR1 is LGHDT and CDR2 YNNKEL (reference sequence). Between the trimmed V and J ends, which lost 0 bases and 0 bases, there was a span of 24 bases. The CDR3 DNA follows: TGTGCCAGCAGCCAAGATGACCCGTGGCGCAATGGGCCTTATAGCAATCAGCCCCAGCATTTT. Translation gives CASSQDDPWRNGPYSNQPQHF.

This chain connects TRBV7-6 to TRBJ2-3; D is unresolved. CDR3 size: 17 residues. V was shortened by 5 bases and J by 2 bases, with 20 bases between the two germline ends. The germline gives CDR1 SGHVS, CDR2 FNYEAQ. CDR3 loop: CASSGSVEGVLTDTQYF. DNA for the CDR3: TGTGCCAGCAGCGGGTCTGTTGAAGGAGTTCTCACAGATACGCAGTATTTT.

The chain joins TRBV29-1 to TRBJ2-1; 10 bases align to TRBD2. This CDR3 is built from 14 residues. Germline values: CDR1 SQVTM, CDR2 ANQGSEA. With V trimmed by 3 bases and J by 5 bases, 4 bases remained unmatched. The CDR3 is CSVDLAGGNNEQFF. Written as DNA, the CDR3 is TGCAGCGTTGACTTAGCGGGGGGTAACAATGAGCAGTTCTTC.

The rearrangement uses TRBV7-3 and TRBJ1-3; D uncertain. The CDR3 runs to 11 residues. Trimming took 6 bases from V and 3 from J, leaving 3 bases between them. The germline gives CDR1 SGHTA, CDR2 FQGTGA. For the CDR3, the DNA is TGTGCCAGCAGTAATGGAAACACCATATATTTT. It encodes CASSNGNTIYF. Full variable domain (outside the CDR3, taken from reference TRBV7-3 and TRBJ1-3): GAGVSQTPSNKVTEKGKYVELRCDPISGHTALYWYRQSLGQGPEFLIYFQGTGAADDSGLPNDRFFAVRPEGSVSTLKIQRTERGDSAVYLCASSNGNTIYFGEGSWLTVV.

This clone appeared once. The chain couples TRBV5-1 to TRBJ2-5; the match to TRBD1 covers 8 bases. The germline gives CDR1 SGHRS, CDR2 YFSETQ. With V trimmed by 0 bases and J by 3 bases, 7 bases remained unmatched. The CDR3 length is 16 residues. The CDR3 spells CASSLVSTGVEETQYF. CDR3 DNA sequence: TGCGCCAGCAGCTTGGTCTCGACAGGGGTTGAAGAGACCCAGTACTTC.

This rearrangement joins TRBV9 to TRBJ2-7, with D hard to call. Trimming took off 7 bases at V and 4 bases at J, with 18 bases between the two ends. Germline V lookup: CDR1 SGDLS, CDR2 YYNGEE. This CDR3 has 14 residues. This CDR3 reads CASGPLPSLYEQYF. For the CDR3, the DNA is TGTGCCAGCGGCCCCCTCCCCTCCCTTTACGAGCAGTACTTC.

The rearrangement joins TRBV21-1 to TRBJ2-7; the table names TRBD1, a call not compared with the DNA. TRBV21-1 represents a pseudogene. The CDR3 is 13 amino acids. The CDR3 sequence: CASFTGGYYEQYF. In DNA form, the CDR3 reads TGTGCCAGCTTTACAGGGGGATACTACGAGCAGTACTTC.

The V gene is TRBV5-6, the J gene TRBJ2-1, with no clear D. Per germline, CDR1 SGHDT and CDR2 YYEEEE. This CDR3 is 16 amino acids long. Deletions cut 1 base from V and 3 bases from J, with 14 bases between. This CDR3 reads CASSLQSTRFYNEQFF. The CDR3 DNA sequence: TGTGCCAGCAGCTTGCAATCCACCAGGTTCTACAATGAGCAGTTCTTC.